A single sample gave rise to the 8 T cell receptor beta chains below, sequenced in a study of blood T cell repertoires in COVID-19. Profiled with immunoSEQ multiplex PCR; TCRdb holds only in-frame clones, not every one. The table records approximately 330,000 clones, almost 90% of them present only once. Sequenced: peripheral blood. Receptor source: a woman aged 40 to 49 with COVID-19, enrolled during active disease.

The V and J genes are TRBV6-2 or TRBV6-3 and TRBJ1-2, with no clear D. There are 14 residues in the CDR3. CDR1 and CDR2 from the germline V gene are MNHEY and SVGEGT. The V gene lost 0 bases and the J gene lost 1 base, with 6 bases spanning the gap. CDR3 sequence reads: CASSYSGSNYGYTF. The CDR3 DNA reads TGTGCCAGCAGTTACTCGGGCAGTAACTATGGCTACACCTTC.

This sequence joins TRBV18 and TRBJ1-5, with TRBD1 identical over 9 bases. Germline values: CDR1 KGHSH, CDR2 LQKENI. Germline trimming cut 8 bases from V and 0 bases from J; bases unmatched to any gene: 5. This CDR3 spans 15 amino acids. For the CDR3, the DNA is TGTGCCAGCACGGGGACAGGGAATAGCAATCAGCCCCAGCATTTT. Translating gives CASTGTGNSNQPQHF.

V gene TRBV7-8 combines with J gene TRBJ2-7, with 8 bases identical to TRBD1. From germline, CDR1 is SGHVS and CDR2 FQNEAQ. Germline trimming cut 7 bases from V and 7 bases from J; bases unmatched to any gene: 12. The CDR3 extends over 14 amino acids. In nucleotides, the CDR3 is TGTGCCAGCAACCCGGACAGGGCCACTCAGGAGCAGTACTTC. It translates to CASNPDRATQEQYF.

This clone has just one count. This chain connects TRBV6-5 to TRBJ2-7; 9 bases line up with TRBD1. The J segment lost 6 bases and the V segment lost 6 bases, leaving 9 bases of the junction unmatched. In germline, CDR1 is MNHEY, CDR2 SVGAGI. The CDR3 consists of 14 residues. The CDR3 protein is CASRGRDRATEQYF. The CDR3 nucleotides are TGTGCCAGCAGGGGGCGGGACAGGGCGACCGAGCAGTACTTC.

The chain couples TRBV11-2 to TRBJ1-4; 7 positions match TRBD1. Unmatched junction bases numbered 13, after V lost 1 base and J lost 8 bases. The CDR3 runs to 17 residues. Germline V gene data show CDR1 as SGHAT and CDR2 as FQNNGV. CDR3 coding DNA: TGTGCCAGCAGCTTAGCCAGGGGGGTCGGCCTCGGGGAAAAACTGTTTTTT. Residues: CASSLARGVGLGEKLFF.

The CDR3 DNA reads TGCGCCAGCAGCCAATCTAACAGGGGGCACACTGAAGCTTTCTTT. This encodes CASSQSNRGHTEAFF. V is TRBV4-3 and J is TRBJ1-1, with 9 bases that match TRBD1. Germline loops: CDR1 LGHNA, CDR2 YSLEER. V was clipped by 2 bases and J by 3 bases; unmatched bases: 4. The CDR3 consists of 15 residues.

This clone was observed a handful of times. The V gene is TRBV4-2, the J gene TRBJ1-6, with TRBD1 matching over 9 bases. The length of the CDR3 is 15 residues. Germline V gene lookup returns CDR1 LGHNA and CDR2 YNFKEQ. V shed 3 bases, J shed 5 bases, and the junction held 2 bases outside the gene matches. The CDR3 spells CASSQGQGNNSPLHF. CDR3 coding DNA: TGTGCCAGCAGCCAGGGACAGGGCAATAATTCACCCCTCCACTTT.

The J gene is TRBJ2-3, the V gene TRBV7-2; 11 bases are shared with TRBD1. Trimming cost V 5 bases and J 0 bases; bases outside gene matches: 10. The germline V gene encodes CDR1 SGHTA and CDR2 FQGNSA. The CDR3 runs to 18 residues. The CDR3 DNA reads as TGTGCCAGCAGCCCATTTACCAGGACAGGGGGCAGCACAGATACGCAGTATTTT. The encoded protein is CASSPFTRTGGSTDTQYF. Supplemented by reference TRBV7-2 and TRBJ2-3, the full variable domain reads GAGVSQSPSNKVTEKGKDVELRCDPISGHTALYWYRQSLGQGLEFLIYFQGNSAPDKSGLPSDRFSAERTGGSVSTLTIQRTQQEDSAVYLCASSPFTRTGGSTDTQYFGPGTRLTVL.